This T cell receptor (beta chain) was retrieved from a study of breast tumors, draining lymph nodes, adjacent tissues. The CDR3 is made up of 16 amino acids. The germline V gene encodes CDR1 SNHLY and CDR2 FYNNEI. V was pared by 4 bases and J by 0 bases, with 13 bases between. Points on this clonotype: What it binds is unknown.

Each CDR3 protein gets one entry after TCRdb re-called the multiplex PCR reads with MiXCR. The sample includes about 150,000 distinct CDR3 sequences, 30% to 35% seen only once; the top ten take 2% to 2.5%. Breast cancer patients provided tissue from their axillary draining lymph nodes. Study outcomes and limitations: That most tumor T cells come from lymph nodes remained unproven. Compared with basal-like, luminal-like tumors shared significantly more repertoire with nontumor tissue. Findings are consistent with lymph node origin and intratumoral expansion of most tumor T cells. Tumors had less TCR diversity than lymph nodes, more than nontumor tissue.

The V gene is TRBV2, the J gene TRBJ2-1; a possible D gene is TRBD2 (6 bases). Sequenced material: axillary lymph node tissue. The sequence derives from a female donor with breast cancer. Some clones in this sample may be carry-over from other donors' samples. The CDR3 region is CASSGPAGYSYNEQFF. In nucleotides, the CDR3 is TGTGCCAGCAGTGGACCCGCGGGGTACTCCTACAATGAGCAGTTCTTC.